The entry below describes one TCR beta chain. What it binds is not known. This entry belongs to a study of cytomegalovirus exposure and HLA in healthy donors. It was with 60 Vbeta and 13 Jbeta primers that the PCR ran. Produced via immunoSEQ multiplex PCR; TCRdb's table is partial and in-frame only. The table has more than 95,000 clones, roughly 76% seen once. Germline assignment: CDR1 MNHEY and CDR2 SVGAGI. The CDR3 length is 14 residues. Trimming removed 6 bases from V and 11 bases from J; junction bases left unmatched: 13. The study, taken as a whole, reports: There were some V segments, including TRBV6-2 and TRBV6-3, excluded as indistinguishable. TCR beta V segments were, for the most part, productive about 87% or about 30% of the time in an earlier analysis. V- and J-gene trimming of TCR beta was linked (in a later analysis) to a missense DCLRE1C variant.

The rearrangement joins TRBV6-5 to TRBJ2-1; 7 positions match TRBD1. The sequenced sample was PBMCs. This sequence was found in a woman in her fifties or sixties in good health and CMV-seropositive. The CDR3 sequence is CASSPGTGDTKQFF. For the CDR3, the DNA is TGTGCCAGCAGCCCCGGAACAGGGGACACGAAGCAGTTCTTC.